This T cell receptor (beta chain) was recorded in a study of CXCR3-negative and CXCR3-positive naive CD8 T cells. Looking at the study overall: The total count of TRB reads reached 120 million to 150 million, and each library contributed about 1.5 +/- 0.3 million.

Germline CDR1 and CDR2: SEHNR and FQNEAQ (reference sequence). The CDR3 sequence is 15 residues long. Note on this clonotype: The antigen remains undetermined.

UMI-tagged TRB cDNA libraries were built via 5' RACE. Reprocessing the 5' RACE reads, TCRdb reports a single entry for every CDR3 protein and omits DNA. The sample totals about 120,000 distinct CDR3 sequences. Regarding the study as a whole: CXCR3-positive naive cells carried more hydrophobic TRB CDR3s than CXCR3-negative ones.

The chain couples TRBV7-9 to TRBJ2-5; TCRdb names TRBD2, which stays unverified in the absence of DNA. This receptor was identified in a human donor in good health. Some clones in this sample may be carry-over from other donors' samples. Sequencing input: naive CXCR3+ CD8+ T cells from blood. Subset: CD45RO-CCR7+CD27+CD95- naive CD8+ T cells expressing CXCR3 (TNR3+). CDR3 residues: CASSLQRGGEETQYF.